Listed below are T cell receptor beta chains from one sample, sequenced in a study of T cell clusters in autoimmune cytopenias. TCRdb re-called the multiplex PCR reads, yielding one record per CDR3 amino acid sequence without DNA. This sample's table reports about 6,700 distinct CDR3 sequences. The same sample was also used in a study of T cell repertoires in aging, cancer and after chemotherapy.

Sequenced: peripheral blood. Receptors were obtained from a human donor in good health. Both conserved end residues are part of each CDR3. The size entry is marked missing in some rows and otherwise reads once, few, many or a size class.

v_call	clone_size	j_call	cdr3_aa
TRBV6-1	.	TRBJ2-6	CASSPKGDRGNVLTF
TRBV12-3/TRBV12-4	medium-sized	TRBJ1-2	CASRRQGGGYGYTF
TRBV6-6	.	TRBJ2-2	CASRNSGGAWDGELFF
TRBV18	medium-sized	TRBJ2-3	CASSQGQGAGNTQYF
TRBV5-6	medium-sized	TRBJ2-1	CASSGGTSGAYNEQFF
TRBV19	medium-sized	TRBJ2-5	CASSIRGVETQYF
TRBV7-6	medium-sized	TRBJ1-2	CASSPKGTGDGYTF
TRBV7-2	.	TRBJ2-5	CASREGLPTGTQYF
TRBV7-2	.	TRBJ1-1	CASSLRQGGSTEAFF
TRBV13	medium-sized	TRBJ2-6	CASSASGPSTTGANVLTF
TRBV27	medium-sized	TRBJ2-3	CASSWGGGGTDTQYF
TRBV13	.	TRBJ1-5	CASSLRFNQPQHF
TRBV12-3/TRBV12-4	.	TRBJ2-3	CASSQQGTGGDTQYF
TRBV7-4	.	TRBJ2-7	CARSLVSYEQYF
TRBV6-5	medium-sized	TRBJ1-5	CASSYGQSNQPQHF
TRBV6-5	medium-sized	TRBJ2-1	CASRLTSGGFNEQFF
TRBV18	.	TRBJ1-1	CASSGLRNTEAFF
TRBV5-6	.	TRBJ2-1	CASSLDRGLAGMNEQFF
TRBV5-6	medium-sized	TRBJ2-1	CASSPGDSYNEQFF
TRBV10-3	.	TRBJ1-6	CASVRDGLAYNSPLHF
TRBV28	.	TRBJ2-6	CASGQNRANVLTF
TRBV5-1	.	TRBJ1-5	CASSPSGGNQPQHF